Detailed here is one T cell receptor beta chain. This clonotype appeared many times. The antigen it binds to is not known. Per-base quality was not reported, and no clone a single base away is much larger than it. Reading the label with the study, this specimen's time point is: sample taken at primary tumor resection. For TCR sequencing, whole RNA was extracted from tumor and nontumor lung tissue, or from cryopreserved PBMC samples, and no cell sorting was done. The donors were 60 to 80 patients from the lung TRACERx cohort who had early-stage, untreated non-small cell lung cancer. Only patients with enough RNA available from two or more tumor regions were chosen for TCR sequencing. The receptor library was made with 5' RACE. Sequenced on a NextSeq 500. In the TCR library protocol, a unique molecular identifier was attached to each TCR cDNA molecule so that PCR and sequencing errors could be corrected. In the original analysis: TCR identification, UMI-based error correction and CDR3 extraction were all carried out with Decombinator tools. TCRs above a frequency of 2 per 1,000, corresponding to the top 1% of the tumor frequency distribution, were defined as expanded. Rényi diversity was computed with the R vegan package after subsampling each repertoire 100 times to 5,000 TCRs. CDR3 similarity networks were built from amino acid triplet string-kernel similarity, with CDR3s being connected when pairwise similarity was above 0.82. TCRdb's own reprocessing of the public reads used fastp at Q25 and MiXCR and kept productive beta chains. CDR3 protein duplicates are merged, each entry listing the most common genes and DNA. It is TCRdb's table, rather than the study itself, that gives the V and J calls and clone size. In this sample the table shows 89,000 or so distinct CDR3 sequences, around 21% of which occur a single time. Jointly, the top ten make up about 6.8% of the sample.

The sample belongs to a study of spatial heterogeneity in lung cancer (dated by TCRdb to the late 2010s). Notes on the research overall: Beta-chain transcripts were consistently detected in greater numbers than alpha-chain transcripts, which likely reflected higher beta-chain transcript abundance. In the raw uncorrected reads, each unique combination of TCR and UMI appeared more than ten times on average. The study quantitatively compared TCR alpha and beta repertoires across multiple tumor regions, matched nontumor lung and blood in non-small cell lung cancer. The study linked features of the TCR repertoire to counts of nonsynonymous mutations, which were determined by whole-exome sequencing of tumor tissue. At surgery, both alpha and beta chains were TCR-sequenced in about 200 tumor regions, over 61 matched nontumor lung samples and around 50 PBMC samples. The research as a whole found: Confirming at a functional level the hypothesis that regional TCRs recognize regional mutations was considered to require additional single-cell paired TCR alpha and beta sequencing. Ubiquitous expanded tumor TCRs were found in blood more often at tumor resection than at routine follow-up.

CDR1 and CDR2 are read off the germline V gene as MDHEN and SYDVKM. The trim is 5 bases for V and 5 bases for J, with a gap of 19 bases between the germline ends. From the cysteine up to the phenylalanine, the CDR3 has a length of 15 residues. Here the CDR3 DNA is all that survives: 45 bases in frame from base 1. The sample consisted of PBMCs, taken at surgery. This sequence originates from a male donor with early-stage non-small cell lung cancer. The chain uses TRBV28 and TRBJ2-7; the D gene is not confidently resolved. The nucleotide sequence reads TGTGCCAGCAGTCCCATTTGGCCTCAAAAGCACGAGCAGTACTTC. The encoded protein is CASSPIWPQKHEQYF.